Listed below are T cell receptor beta chains from one sample, sequenced in a study of blood T cell repertoires in COVID-19. Sequencing used immunoSEQ multiplex PCR; TCRdb keeps in-frame clones, though not all of them. The sample holds 150,000 to 200,000 clones; about 89% are singletons and the top ten take around 0.77%. Input material: PBMCs or T cells enriched from blood (not recorded which). The receptors derive from a woman aged 18-29 years who had recovered from COVID-19. The CDR3 runs from the conserved cysteine through the conserved F or W. D genes are given only for firm matches. For some rows the clone size is stated as once, few or many, or as a class when expanded; others skip it.

size	D	V	J	DNA	CDR3
-	TRBD1	TRBV7-9	TRBJ2-1	TGTGCCAGCAGTCAAAAGGGACAGGACTCTGATGAGCAGTTCTTC	CASSQKGQDSDEQFF
-	-	TRBV6-5	TRBJ2-1	TGTGCCAGCTTAACATACTCCTACAATGAGCAGTTCTTC	CASLTYSYNEQFF
-	TRBD2	TRBV4-3	TRBJ2-1	TGCGCCAGCAGCCAAGATCGGGGAGGGGATAATGAGCAGTTCTTC	CASSQDRGGDNEQFF
-	TRBD1	TRBV5-4	TRBJ2-1	TGTGCCAGCAGCCACTTCTCTCAGGGGGTTGTGAATGAGCAGTTCTTC	CASSHFSQGVVNEQFF
-	-	TRBV5-1	TRBJ2-3	TGCGCCAGCAGCTTGGCCGCACTAGCTTCAGATACGCAGTATTTT	CASSLAALASDTQYF
-	-	TRBV7-9	TRBJ1-2	TGTGCCGTCCCCCCCTGGGGGGATCGGTATGGCTACACCTTC	CAVPPWGDRYGYTF
-	TRBD2	TRBV27	TRBJ2-1	TGTGCCAGCAGTTTATATGCGGGAGGTGGCAATGAGCAGTTCTTC	CASSLYAGGGNEQFF
-	TRBD1	TRBV11-3	TRBJ2-2	TGTGCCAGCAGCCCCTGGACAGGTTCGAACACCGGGGAGCTGTTTTTT	CASSPWTGSNTGELFF
-	TRBD1	TRBV6-5	TRBJ1-5	TGTGCCAGCAGTCTCCGGACAGGGTCGGGTCAGCCCCAGCATTTT	CASSLRTGSGQPQHF
-	-	TRBV7-2	TRBJ2-7	TGTGCCAGCAGCTTAGCTAGCGGTCCTTACGAGCAGTACTTC	CASSLASGPYEQYF
-	TRBD2	TRBV29-1	TRBJ2-7	TGCAGCGTTTTAGCGGGAGGGATAAACAGGAGCTCCTACGAGCAGTACTTC	CSVLAGGINRSSYEQYF
-	-	TRBV3-1/TRBV3-2	TRBJ2-4	TGTGCCAGCAGCCAAGGGACCGTACCCCGGGGCATTCAGTACTTC	CASSQGTVPRGIQYF
once	TRBD2	TRBV7-2	TRBJ2-7	TGTGCCAGCAGCTTGGCTAGCGGGAGTATCTACGAGCAGTACTTC	CASSLASGSIYEQYF
-	TRBD2	TRBV6-4	TRBJ2-1	TGTGCCAGCAGTGACGATGCGGGAGGCAACAATGAGCAGTTCTTC	CASSDDAGGNNEQFF
-	TRBD2	TRBV6-4	TRBJ2-3	TGTGCCAGCAGTGCTCGAGCGGGAGAGGGAGATACGCAGTATTTT	CASSARAGEGDTQYF
-	-	TRBV28	TRBJ1-5	TGTGCCAGCAGTCCCCGACACAGCAATCAGCCCCAGCATTTT	CASSPRHSNQPQHF
-	-	TRBV6-5	TRBJ1-1	TGTGCCAGCAGACACGGACAGCTGAAATACACTGAAGCTTTCTTT	CASRHGQLKYTEAFF
-	TRBD2	TRBV29-1	TRBJ2-7	TGCAGCGTAAGTAGCGGGGTATACTACGAGCAGTACTTC	CSVSSGVYYEQYF
-	TRBD1	TRBV25-1	TRBJ1-4	TGTGCCAGCAAACAGGGGGGGGCTAATGAAAAACTGTTTTTT	CASKQGGANEKLFF
-	-	TRBV5-1	TRBJ1-2	TGCGCCAGCAGCTTGGACCGCGCTAACTATGGCTACACCTTC	CASSLDRANYGYTF
-	-	TRBV15	TRBJ2-1	TGTGCCACCAGCAGGCTGGAGGGGTTCAATGAGCAGTTCTTC	CATSRLEGFNEQFF
few	TRBD2	TRBV27	TRBJ2-1	TGTGCCAGCAGTCCGACTAGCGGGGGCCCCTCCTACAATGAGCAGTTCTTC	CASSPTSGGPSYNEQFF
once	TRBD1	TRBV6-5	TRBJ1-5	TGTGCCAGTAAACCGGGACAGCGCAATCAGCCCCAGCATTTT	CASKPGQRNQPQHF
-	TRBD2	TRBV6-2/TRBV6-3	TRBJ2-7	TGTGCCAGCAGACCTAGCGGGAGCCCCTACGAGCAGTACTTC	CASRPSGSPYEQYF
once	TRBD1	TRBV11-2	TRBJ2-7	TGTGCCAGCAGCAAAATACAGGGGGACTACGAGCAGTACTTC	CASSKIQGDYEQYF
-	-	TRBV6-4	TRBJ2-6	TGTGCCAGCAGTGACTCCATAGCCTCTGGGGCCAACGTCCTGACTTTC	CASSDSIASGANVLTF
-	TRBD1	TRBV2	TRBJ2-1	TGTGCCAGCAGGGGGGACAGGGGTTCCTACAATGAGCAGTTCTTC	CASRGDRGSYNEQFF
few	-	TRBV28	TRBJ1-1	TGTGCCAGCAACAGGGCATCGAACACTGAAGCTTTCTTT	CASNRASNTEAFF
-	TRBD2	TRBV4-3	TRBJ2-3	TGCGCCAGCAGCCAAGCGCGGTTGGCGGGAGGGCAACTAAGCACAGATACGCAGTATTTT	CASSQARLAGGQLSTDTQYF
-	TRBD2	TRBV7-2	TRBJ2-7	TGTGCCAGCAGCTTTTCTAGCGGTTACGAGCAGTACTTC	CASSFSSGYEQYF
-	-	TRBV6-4	TRBJ1-5	TGTGCCAGCAGTGCACCCACAGAGAGCAATCAGCCCCAGCATTTT	CASSAPTESNQPQHF
once	TRBD2	TRBV9	TRBJ2-5	TGTGCCAGCAGCGTAGGAGATAGCGGGAGGGCCAGTGAGACCCAGTACTTC	CASSVGDSGRASETQYF
-	TRBD1	TRBV13	TRBJ2-7	TGTGCCAGCGAACTCAGACAGGGATCAAGCCACGAGCAGTACTTC	CASELRQGSSHEQYF
-	-	TRBV30	TRBJ2-5	TGTGCCTGGAAATCGAGGGGGTCCCAAGAGACCCAGTACTTC	CAWKSRGSQETQYF
-	TRBD2	TRBV11-2	TRBJ2-1	TGTGCCAGCAGCTCACTAGCGGGAGGCGGCAATGAGCAGTTCTTC	CASSSLAGGGNEQFF
-	TRBD1	TRBV28	TRBJ1-5	TGTGCCAGCAGCGATCGGACAGGGGGATATAGCAATCAGCCCCAGCATTTT	CASSDRTGGYSNQPQHF
once	-	TRBV28	TRBJ1-1	TGTGCCAGCAGTCCTCAGCAGGGCTCGAACACTGAAGCTTTCTTT	CASSPQQGSNTEAFF
-	-	TRBV5-1	TRBJ2-3	TGCGCCAGCAGCTTGGCCCAGGTTTCCACAGATACGCAGTATTTT	CASSLAQVSTDTQYF
-	-	TRBV10-3	TRBJ1-2	TGTGCCATCAGTGAGAGGACAGACTATGGCTACACCTTC	CAISERTDYGYTF
-	TRBD1	TRBV28	TRBJ1-5	TGTGCCAGCAGTTTATGGACAGGGCAGGGAAATCAGCCCCAGCATTTT	CASSLWTGQGNQPQHF
-	TRBD1	TRBV2	TRBJ1-6	TGTGCCAGCAGTGACAGGGGCAGGGGGGATTCACCCCTCCACTTT	CASSDRGRGDSPLHF